This T cell receptor (beta chain) was captured by sequencing in a study of T cell changes during pregnancy in multiple sclerosis. TCRdb's copy holds only in-frame clones and misses some; the assay was immunoSEQ multiplex PCR. The table shows 40,000 to 45,000 clones, with 89% occurring only once. This CDR3 region has 17 residues. The V gene end was trimmed by 5 bases and the J gene end by 7 bases; junction bases not matched to a gene: 14. CDR1 and CDR2 from the germline V gene are SGHTA and FQGTGA. The rearrangement links TRBV7-3 to TRBJ2-3; 11 bases are a match to TRBD2. The sample consisted of CD4+ T cells from peripheral blood mononuclear cells, taken in the first trimester of pregnancy. This receptor was identified in a female donor with multiple sclerosis, enrolled in a pregnancy study. The CDR3 protein is CASSLTGGTSGLNTQYF. The CDR3 DNA is TGTGCCAGCAGCCTGACAGGGGGGACTAGCGGCTTGAATACGCAGTATTTT.